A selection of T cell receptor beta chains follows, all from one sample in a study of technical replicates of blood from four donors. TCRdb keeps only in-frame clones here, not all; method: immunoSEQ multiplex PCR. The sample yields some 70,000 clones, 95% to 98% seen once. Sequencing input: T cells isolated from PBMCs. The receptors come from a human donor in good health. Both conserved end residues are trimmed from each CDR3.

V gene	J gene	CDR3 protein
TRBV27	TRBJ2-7	ASSLEGRISSYEQY
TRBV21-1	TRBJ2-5	ASSKNGFEETQY
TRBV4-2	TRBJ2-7	ASSQDTGGPREQY
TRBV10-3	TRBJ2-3	AISESWTGDITDTQY
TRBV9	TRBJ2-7	ASSVVAGGYEQY
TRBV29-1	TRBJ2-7	SVVGVDYSSYEQY
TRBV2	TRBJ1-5	ASSGTGGNQPQH
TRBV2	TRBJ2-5	ASSNLDLDRVTETQY
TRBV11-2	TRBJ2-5	ASSLDWDRGLETQY
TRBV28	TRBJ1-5	ASSPTTGGFNQPQH